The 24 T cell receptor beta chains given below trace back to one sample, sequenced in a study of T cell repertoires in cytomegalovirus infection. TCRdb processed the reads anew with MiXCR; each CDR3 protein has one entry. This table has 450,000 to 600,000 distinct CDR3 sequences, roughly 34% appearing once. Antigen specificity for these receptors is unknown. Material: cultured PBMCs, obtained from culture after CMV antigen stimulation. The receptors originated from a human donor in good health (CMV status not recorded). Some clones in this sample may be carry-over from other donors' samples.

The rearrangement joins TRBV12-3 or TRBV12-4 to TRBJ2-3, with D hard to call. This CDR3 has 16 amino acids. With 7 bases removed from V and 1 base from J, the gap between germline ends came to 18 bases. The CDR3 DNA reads TGTGCCAGCACCATCCAGGCGGTCGGAGGCACAGATACGCAGTATTTT. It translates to CASTIQAVGGTDTQYF.

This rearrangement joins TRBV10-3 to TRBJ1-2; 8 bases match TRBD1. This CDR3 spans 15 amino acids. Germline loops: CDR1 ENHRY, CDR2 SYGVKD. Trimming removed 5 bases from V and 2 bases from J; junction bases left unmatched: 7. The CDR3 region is CAISPKRDRNYGYTF. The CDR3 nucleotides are TGTGCCATCAGTCCGAAACGGGACAGGAACTATGGCTACACCTTC.

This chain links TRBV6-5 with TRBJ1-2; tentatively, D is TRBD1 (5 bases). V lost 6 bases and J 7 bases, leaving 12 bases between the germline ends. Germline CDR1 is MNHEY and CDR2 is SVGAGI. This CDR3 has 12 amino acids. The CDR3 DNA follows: TGTGCCAGCAGGGTTACAGGTTCTGGCTACACCTTC. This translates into CASRVTGSGYTF.

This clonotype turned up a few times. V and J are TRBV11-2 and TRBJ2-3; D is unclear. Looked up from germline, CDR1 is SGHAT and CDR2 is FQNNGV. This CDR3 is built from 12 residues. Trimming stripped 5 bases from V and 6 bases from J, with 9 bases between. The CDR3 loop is CASSRPRDTQYF. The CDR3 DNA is TGTGCCAGCAGCCGACCACGGGATACGCAGTATTTT. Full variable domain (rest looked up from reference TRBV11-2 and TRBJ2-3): EAGVAQSPRYKIIEKRQSVAFWCNPISGHATLYWYQQILGQGPKLLIQFQNNGVVDDSQLPKDRFSAERLKGVDSTLKIQPAKLEDSAVYLCASSRPRDTQYFGPGTRLTVL.

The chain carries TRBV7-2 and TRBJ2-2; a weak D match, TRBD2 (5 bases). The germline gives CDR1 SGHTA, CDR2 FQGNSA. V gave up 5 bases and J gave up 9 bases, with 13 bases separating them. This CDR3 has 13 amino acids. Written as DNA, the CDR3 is TGTGCCAGCAGCCTTAACACTAGGAGGGAGCTGTTTTTT. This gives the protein CASSLNTRRELFF.

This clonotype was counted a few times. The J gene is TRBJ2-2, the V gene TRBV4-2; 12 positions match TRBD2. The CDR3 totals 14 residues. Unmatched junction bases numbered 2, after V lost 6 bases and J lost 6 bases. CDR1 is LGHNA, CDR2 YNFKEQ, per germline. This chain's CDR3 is CASRTSGSAGELFF. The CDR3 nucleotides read TGTGCCAGCAGGACTAGCGGGAGTGCCGGGGAGCTGTTTTTT.

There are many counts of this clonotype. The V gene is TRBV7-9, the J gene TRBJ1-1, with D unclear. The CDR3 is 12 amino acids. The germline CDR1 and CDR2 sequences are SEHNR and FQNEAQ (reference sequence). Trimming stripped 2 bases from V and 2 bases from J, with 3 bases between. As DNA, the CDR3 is TGTGCCAGCAGCTTAATAAACACTGAAGCTTTCTTT. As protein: CASSLINTEAFF.

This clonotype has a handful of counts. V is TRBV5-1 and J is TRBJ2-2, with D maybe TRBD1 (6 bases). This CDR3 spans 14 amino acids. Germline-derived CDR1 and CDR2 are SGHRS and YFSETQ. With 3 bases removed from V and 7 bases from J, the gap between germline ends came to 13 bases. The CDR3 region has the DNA TGCGCCAGCAGCTCGACCGCAGGGGTCGGGGAGCTGTTTTTT. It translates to CASSSTAGVGELFF. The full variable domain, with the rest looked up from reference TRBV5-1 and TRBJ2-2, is KAGVTQTPRYLIKTRGQQVTLSCSPISGHRSVSWYQQTPGQGLQFLFEYFSETQRNKGNFPGRFSGRQFSNSRSEMNVSTLELGDSALYLCASSSTAGVGELFFGEGSRLTVL.

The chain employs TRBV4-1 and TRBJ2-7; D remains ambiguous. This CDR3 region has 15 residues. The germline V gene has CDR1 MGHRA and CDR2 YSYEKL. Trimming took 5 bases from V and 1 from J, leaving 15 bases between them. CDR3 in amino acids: CASSFRGPGSYEQYV. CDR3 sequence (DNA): TGCGCCAGCAGCTTTCGAGGACCCGGATCCTACGAGCAGTACGTC.

In DNA form, the CDR3 reads TGTGCCAGTAGTATAGAGGGGGCTGGCAATCAGCCCCAGCATTTT. Protein sequence: CASSIEGAGNQPQHF. The rearrangement joins TRBV19 to TRBJ1-5; D perhaps matches TRBD1 (6 bases). The CDR3 consists of 15 residues. The V gene lost 0 bases and the J gene lost 2 bases, with 8 bases spanning the gap. Germline lookup yields CDR1 LNHDA and CDR2 SQIVND (reference sequence).

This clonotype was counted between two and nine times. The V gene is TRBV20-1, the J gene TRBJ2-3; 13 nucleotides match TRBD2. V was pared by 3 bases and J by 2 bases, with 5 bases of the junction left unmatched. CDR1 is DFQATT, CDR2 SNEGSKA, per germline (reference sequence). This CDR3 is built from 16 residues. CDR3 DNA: TGCAGTGCTAGTGAGGGACTAGCGGGATTCACAGATACGCAGTATTTT. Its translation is CSASEGLAGFTDTQYF.

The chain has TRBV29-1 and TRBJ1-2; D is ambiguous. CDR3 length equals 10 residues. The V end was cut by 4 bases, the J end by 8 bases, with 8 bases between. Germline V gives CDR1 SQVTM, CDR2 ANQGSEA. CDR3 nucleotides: TGCAGCGTTGGGCAGGACGGCTACACCTTC. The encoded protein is CSVGQDGYTF.

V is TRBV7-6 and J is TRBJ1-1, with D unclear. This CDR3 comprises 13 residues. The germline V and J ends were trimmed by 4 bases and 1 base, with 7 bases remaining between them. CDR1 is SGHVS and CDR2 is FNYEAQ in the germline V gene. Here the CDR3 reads CASSYEANTEAFF. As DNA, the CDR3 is TGTGCCAGCAGCTACGAAGCGAACACTGAAGCTTTCTTT.

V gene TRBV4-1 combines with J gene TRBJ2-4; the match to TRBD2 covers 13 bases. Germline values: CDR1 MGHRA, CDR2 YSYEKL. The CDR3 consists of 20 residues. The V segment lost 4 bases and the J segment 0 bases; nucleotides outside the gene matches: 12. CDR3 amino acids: CASSPWTSGRRSGAKNIQYF. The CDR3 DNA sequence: TGCGCCAGCAGCCCATGGACTAGCGGGAGAAGGTCAGGAGCCAAAAACATTCAGTACTTC.

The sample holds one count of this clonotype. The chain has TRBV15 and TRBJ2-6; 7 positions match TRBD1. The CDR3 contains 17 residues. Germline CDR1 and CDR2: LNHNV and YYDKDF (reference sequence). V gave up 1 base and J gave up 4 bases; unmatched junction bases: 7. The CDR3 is CATSRVTGAAGANVLTF. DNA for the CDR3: TGTGCCACCAGCAGAGTAACAGGGGCAGCAGGGGCCAACGTCCTGACTTTC.

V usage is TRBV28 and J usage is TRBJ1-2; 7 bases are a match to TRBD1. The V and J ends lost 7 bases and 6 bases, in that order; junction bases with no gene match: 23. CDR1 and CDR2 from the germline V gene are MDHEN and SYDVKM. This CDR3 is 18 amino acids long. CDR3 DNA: TGTGCCAGCATTCCTCCGCCGGGACAGCGACCCGCGAGGGATGGCTACACCTTC. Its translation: CASIPPPGQRPARDGYTF.

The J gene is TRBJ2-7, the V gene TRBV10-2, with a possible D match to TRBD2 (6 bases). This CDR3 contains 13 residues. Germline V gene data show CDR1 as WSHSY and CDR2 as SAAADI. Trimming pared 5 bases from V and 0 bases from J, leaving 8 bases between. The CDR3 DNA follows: TGCGCCAGCAGTACGGGACTCTCCTACGAGCAGTACGTC. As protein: CASSTGLSYEQYV.

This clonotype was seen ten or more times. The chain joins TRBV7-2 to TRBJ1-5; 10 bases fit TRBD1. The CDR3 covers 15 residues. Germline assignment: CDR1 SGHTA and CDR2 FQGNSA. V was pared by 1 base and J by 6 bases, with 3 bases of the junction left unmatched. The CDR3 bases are TGTGCCAGCAGCTTAGGGGACAGGGGAAGTCAGCCCCAGCATTTT. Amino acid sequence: CASSLGDRGSQPQHF.

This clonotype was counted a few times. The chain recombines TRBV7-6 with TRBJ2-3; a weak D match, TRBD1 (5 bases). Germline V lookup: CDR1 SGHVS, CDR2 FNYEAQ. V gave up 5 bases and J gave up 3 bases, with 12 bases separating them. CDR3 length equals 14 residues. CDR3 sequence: CASSPSKGTDTQYF. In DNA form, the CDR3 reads TGTGCCAGCAGCCCATCCAAGGGGACAGATACGCAGTATTTT.

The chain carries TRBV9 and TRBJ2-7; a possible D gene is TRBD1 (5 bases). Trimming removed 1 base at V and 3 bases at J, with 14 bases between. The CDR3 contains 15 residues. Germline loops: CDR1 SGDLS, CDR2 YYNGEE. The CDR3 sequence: CASSVHAGSGYEQYF. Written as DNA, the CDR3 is TGTGCCAGCAGCGTACATGCAGGGTCAGGCTACGAGCAGTACTTC.

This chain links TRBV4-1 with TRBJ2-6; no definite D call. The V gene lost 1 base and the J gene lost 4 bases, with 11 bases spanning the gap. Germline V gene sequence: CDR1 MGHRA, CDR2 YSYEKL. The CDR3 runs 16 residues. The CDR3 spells CASSQVPSLGANVLTF. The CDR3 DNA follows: TGCGCCAGCAGCCAAGTCCCATCGTTAGGGGCCAACGTCCTGACTTTC.

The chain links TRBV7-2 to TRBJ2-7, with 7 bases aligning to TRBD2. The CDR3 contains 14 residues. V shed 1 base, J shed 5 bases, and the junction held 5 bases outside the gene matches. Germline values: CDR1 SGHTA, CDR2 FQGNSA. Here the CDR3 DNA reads TGTGCCAGCAGCTTAGTCGGCGGGAGCCACGAGCAGTACTTC. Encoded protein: CASSLVGGSHEQYF.

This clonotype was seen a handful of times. CDR3 coding DNA: TGCGCCAGCAGCCAACAAGTTGGCTACGAGCAGTACTTC. Translation: CASSQQVGYEQYF. The V call is TRBV4-1, the J call TRBJ2-7; D is undetermined. The CDR3 extends over 13 amino acids. Trimming shortened V by 2 bases and J by 3 bases, and 8 bases separated the two germline ends. Germline lookup yields CDR1 MGHRA and CDR2 YSYEKL.

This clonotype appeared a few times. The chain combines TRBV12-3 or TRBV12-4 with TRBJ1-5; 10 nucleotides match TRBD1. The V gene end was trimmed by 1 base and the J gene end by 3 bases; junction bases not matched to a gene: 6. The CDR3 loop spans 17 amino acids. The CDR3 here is CASSLGQGANTNQPQHF. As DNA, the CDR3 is TGTGCCAGCAGTTTAGGACAGGGGGCTAATACCAATCAGCCCCAGCATTTT.